Listed below are T cell receptor beta chains from one sample, sequenced in a study of CD8 T cells in Susac syndrome. Using its own MiXCR run on the immunoSEQ multiplex PCR reads, TCRdb lists one record per CDR3 protein. In the table there are under 550,000 distinct CDR3 sequences, more than 80% of which are singletons. The sequenced sample was CD8+ T cells from PBMCs. Receptors were obtained from a human donor with multiple sclerosis. Both conserved end residues are part of each CDR3. A D gene is named only where the DNA matches it firmly. Rows may omit the clone size; those that give it use once, few, many or a size class.

size	V	D	J	DNA	CDR3
NA	TRBV20-1	TRBD2	TRBJ2-1	TGCAGTGCTAGAGCTGCTAGCGGGCCTCTACCATACAATGAGCAGTTCTTC	CSARAASGPLPYNEQFF
once	TRBV18	TRBD1	TRBJ2-7	TGTGCCAGCTCACCCGAGATTCGGACAGGGCTCTACGAGCAGTACTTC	CASSPEIRTGLYEQYF
NA	TRBV28	TRBD2	TRBJ2-7	TGTGCCAGCCAAGGGGCTAGCGGGACAAACGAGCAGTACTTC	CASQGASGTNEQYF
NA	TRBV6-1	NA	TRBJ1-5	TGTGCCAGCGGACCTCAGGGTGGCGGCAATCAGCCCCAGCATTTT	CASGPQGGGNQPQHF
NA	TRBV4-1	TRBD2	TRBJ2-7	TGCGCCAGCAGCCAGTTACTAGCGGGAGGCTCCTACGAGCAGTACTTC	CASSQLLAGGSYEQYF
NA	TRBV27	NA	TRBJ2-2	TGTGCCAGCGGCTCAAACGGGGTAACCGGGGAGCTGTTTTTT	CASGSNGVTGELFF
NA	TRBV5-4	TRBD2	TRBJ2-3	TGTGCCAGCAGTCTAGCGGGAGGTCCGAAGGTTCCAGATACGCAGTATTTT	CASSLAGGPKVPDTQYF
NA	TRBV7-2	TRBD1	TRBJ2-5	TGTGCCAGCAGCCCAGTGACAGGGAGAGAGACCCAGTACTTC	CASSPVTGRETQYF
NA	TRBV10-1	NA	TRBJ1-4	TGCGCCAGCAGTGAAGCGCCGGGCGGGGGAAAACTGTTTTTT	CASSEAPGGGKLFF
NA	TRBV2	NA	TRBJ1-6	TGTGCCAGCAGTGAAGGGACCGGCTATAATTCACCCCTCCACTTT	CASSEGTGYNSPLHF
NA	TRBV7-9	NA	TRBJ2-7	TGTGCCAGCAGCTTAGAGATCTACGAGCAGTACTTC	CASSLEIYEQYF
NA	TRBV7-9	TRBD1	TRBJ1-4	TGTGCCAGCAGCTTAACCTTGACAGGGGCGGTCAGTAATGAAAAACTGTTTTTT	CASSLTLTGAVSNEKLFF
NA	TRBV20-1	TRBD2	TRBJ2-3	TGCAGTGCTACCCCCCTGGAGCGGGGGAAGGGCACAGATACGCAGTATTTT	CSATPLERGKGTDTQYF
NA	TRBV21-1	NA	TRBJ2-3	TGTGCCAGCAGCAAAGGGGGACTAGCGGGAGGTTATCAAAGCACAGATACGCAGTATTTT	CASSKGGLAGGYQSTDTQYF
NA	TRBV27	TRBD2	TRBJ2-3	TGTGCCAGTAGGTTAGCGGGAGGCACAGATACGCAGTATTTT	CASRLAGGTDTQYF
few	TRBV28	NA	TRBJ2-7	TGTGCCAGCAGCTCCTCGACAGACGAGCAGTACTTC	CASSSSTDEQYF
NA	TRBV20-1	NA	TRBJ2-4	TGCAGTGCTACCTTTGGAGTAGCCAAAAACATTCAGTACTTC	CSATFGVAKNIQYF
NA	TRBV5-1	NA	TRBJ2-3	TGCGCCAGCAGCTTCCAGGGGCCAGATACGCAGTATTTT	CASSFQGPDTQYF
NA	TRBV4-1	TRBD1	TRBJ2-7	TGCGCCAGCAGCCCCCTTTACAGGGGGCCCACCTACGAGCAGTACTTC	CASSPLYRGPTYEQYF